This entry features one T cell receptor beta chain sequence. Its antigen remains unidentified. Profiled with immunoSEQ multiplex PCR; TCRdb holds only in-frame clones, not every one. The sample has around 130,000 clones, roughly 90% seen once. This specimen belongs to a study of T cell responses to AZD1222 COVID-19 vaccine. Overall study: Pooling covered second doses at about 4 or about 12 weeks.

The CDR3 loop spans 14 amino acids. Germline CDR1 KGHDR, CDR2 SFDVKD. Trimming removed 7 bases from V and 1 base from J; junction bases left unmatched: 2. Study-level results: Regions 160-218 and 743-854 dominated among vaccine-associated CD4 TCRs spanning spike. Clonal diversity was possibly underestimated, and the donors were mostly white British, with more females. After the peak T cell response, and only then, were repertoires sampled.

This TCR came from an adult in good health. Here the sequenced sample was peripheral blood, taken on day 0 of AZD1222 vaccination. The chain uses TRBV24-1 and TRBJ2-3, with 9 nucleotides matching TRBD2. The CDR3 nucleotides read TGTGCCACCAGCCAGCGGGAGGGCACAGATACGCAGTATTTT. Its translation is CATSQREGTDTQYF.